A selection of T cell receptor beta chains follows, all from one sample in a study of cytomegalovirus exposure and HLA in healthy donors. Assay: immunoSEQ multiplex PCR; the TCRdb copy retains only in-frame clones and omits some. The profile shows roughly 180,000 clones, around 80% of them singletons. Input material: PBMCs. These receptor sequences come from a woman between 18 and 30 years old in good health and CMV-seronegative. The CDR3 runs from the conserved cysteine through the conserved F or W. Each record gives: D gene, clone size, V gene, J gene, CDR3 protein, CDR3 DNA. The D gene is left open where the match is weak. Clone size appears in some rows only: once, few, many, or a class for an expanded clone.

>TRBD2|NA|TRBV4-2|TRBJ2-1
CASSTRTSGTYNEQFF
TGTGCCAGCAGCACACGGACTAGCGGAACTTACAATGAGCAGTTCTTC
>TRBD1|NA|TRBV28|TRBJ2-2
CASSFDRGNTGELFF
TGTGCCAGCAGTTTCGACAGGGGCAACACCGGGGAGCTGTTTTTT
>TRBD2|NA|TRBV10-3|TRBJ2-1
CAISQSSGRGYNEQFF
TGTGCCATCAGCCAATCTAGCGGGAGGGGCTACAATGAGCAGTTCTTC
>NA|NA|TRBV7-8|TRBJ1-1
CASSSDRSNTEAFF
TGTGCCAGCAGCTCAGACAGGTCGAACACTGAAGCTTTCTTT
>TRBD1|NA|TRBV5-1|TRBJ2-7
CASSPGDRGAYEQYF
TGCGCCAGCAGCCCAGGGGACAGGGGGGCTTACGAGCAGTACTTC
>TRBD2|few|TRBV4-2|TRBJ2-7
CASSHTQPGLAGYEQYF
TGTGCCAGCAGCCACACCCAACCGGGACTAGCGGGCTACGAGCAGTACTTC
>TRBD2|NA|TRBV4-1|TRBJ2-1
CASSQETSGNVFYEQFF
TGCGCCAGCAGCCAAGAGACTAGCGGGAATGTTTTTTATGAGCAGTTCTTC
>TRBD1|NA|TRBV27|TRBJ2-6
CASSLPGTGISGANVLTF
TGTGCCAGCAGTTTACCCGGGACAGGGATTTCTGGGGCCAACGTCCTGACTTTC
>TRBD1|NA|TRBV18|TRBJ1-2
CASSLGQEYGYTF
TGTGCCAGCTCCTTAGGACAGGAATATGGCTACACCTTC
>NA|NA|TRBV19|TRBJ1-5
CASSIAVRVNSNQPQHF
TGTGCCAGTAGTATAGCCGTCAGGGTGAATAGCAATCAGCCCCAGCATTTT
>NA|NA|TRBV5-1|TRBJ2-5
CASSFPQGPETQYF
TGCGCCAGCAGCTTTCCCCAGGGGCCAGAGACCCAGTACTTC
>NA|NA|TRBV5-6|TRBJ2-7
CASSFFGGGGYEQYF
TGTGCCAGCAGCTTCTTTGGGGGAGGCGGTTACGAGCAGTACTTC
>NA|NA|TRBV7-7|TRBJ2-1
CASSLASGGSYNEQFF
TGTGCTAGCAGCTTAGCGTCTGGGGGGTCCTACAATGAGCAGTTCTTC
>NA|NA|TRBV5-4|TRBJ1-1
CASSLVGGMNTEAFF
TGTGCCAGCAGCTTGGTTGGAGGGATGAACACTGAAGCTTTCTTT
>TRBD2|NA|TRBV6-4|TRBJ2-1
CASRPRWTSSYNEQFF
TGTGCCAGCAGACCAAGATGGACTAGCTCCTACAATGAGCAGTTCTTC
>TRBD1|few|TRBV28|TRBJ2-7
CASRKTGWGYEQYF
TGTGCCAGCAGAAAGACAGGGTGGGGCTACGAGCAGTACTTC
>NA|NA|TRBV18|TRBJ1-5
CASSPEGGVQPQHF
TGTGCCAGCTCACCAGAAGGGGGGGTACAGCCCCAGCATTTT
>TRBD1|NA|TRBV2|TRBJ1-2
CASSVRGQGILYGYTF
TGTGCCAGCAGCGTTAGGGGACAGGGGATCCTCTATGGCTACACCTTC
>TRBD1|NA|TRBV5-6|TRBJ1-2
CASSSPGQRWYGYTF
TGTGCCAGCAGCTCCCCGGGACAGAGGTGGTATGGCTACACCTTC
>TRBD2|few|TRBV7-2|TRBJ2-7
CASSLGGLALQYF
TGTGCCAGCAGCTTAGGGGGACTAGCTCTGCAGTACTTC
>NA|NA|TRBV10-3|TRBJ2-7
CAISEGEATRYF
TGCGCCATCAGTGAAGGGGAGGCAACGCGGTACTTC
>TRBD2|NA|TRBV7-9|TRBJ2-1
CASSSLAGVNEQFF
TGTGCCAGCAGCTCTCTAGCGGGAGTGAATGAGCAGTTCTTC
>NA|NA|TRBV29-1|TRBJ2-7
CSVVSGWGSYEQYF
TGCAGCGTTGTTTCAGGGTGGGGATCTTACGAGCAGTACTTC
>TRBD2|NA|TRBV7-8|TRBJ2-5
CASSRGEGPLVGETQYF
TGTGCCAGCAGTCGGGGGGAAGGACCTCTAGTCGGGGAGACCCAGTACTTC
>TRBD2|NA|TRBV7-8|TRBJ2-4
CASSLGAGEGKNIQYF
TGTGCCAGCAGCTTAGGAGCGGGAGAGGGCAAAAACATTCAGTACTTC
>NA|NA|TRBV18|TRBJ1-2
CASSPFSDGGYGYTF
TGTGCCAGCTCACCCTTCTCGGACGGAGGCTATGGCTACACCTTC
>NA|NA|TRBV9|TRBJ2-5
CASSVGRGETQYF
TGTGCCAGCAGCGTAGGTAGGGGAGAGACCCAGTACTTC
>TRBD2|NA|TRBV6-1|TRBJ2-1
CASRVAGGHEQFF
TGTGCCAGCCGGGTGGCGGGAGGGCATGAGCAGTTCTTC
>NA|NA|TRBV4-1|TRBJ1-3
CASSPWGSSGNTIYF
TGCGCCAGCAGCCCTTGGGGCAGCTCTGGAAACACCATATATTTT
>NA|NA|TRBV5-1|TRBJ2-1
CASSYLGSPDSEQFF
TGCGCCAGCAGCTATCTCGGGAGTCCTGATTCCGAGCAGTTCTTC
>TRBD1|NA|TRBV5-4|TRBJ2-2
CASSKNRQGSVTGELFF
TGTGCCAGCAGCAAAAATCGACAGGGGTCGGTCACCGGGGAGCTGTTTTTT
>TRBD1|NA|TRBV9|TRBJ2-2
CASSVTKGQGNTGELFF
TGTGCCAGCAGCGTAACTAAGGGACAGGGAAACACCGGGGAGCTGTTTTTT
>TRBD2|NA|TRBV2|TRBJ2-7
CASSEEFSALAVPYEQYF
TGTGCCAGCAGTGAAGAGTTTTCGGCGCTAGCGGTCCCCTACGAGCAGTACTTC
>TRBD2|NA|TRBV4-1|TRBJ2-7
CASSPKEGGRVPSSYEQYF
TGCGCCAGCAGCCCAAAAGAGGGCGGGAGGGTTCCTAGCTCCTACGAGCAGTACTTC
>NA|NA|TRBV27|TRBJ1-3
CALSYSGNTIYF
TGTGCCCTTAGCTACTCTGGAAACACCATATATTTT
>TRBD1|NA|TRBV7-2|TRBJ2-5
CASSLDTGGETQYF
TGTGCCAGCAGCCTCGACACAGGGGGAGAGACCCAGTACTTC
>NA|NA|TRBV7-2|TRBJ2-1
CASSRQELEQFF
TGTGCCAGCAGCCGACAAGAGTTAGAGCAGTTCTTC
>TRBD2|NA|TRBV19|TRBJ2-7
CASSRTSGSYEQYF
TGTGCCAGTAGCCGAACTAGCGGATCATACGAGCAGTACTTC
>NA|few|TRBV18|TRBJ1-5
CASSSDRGQPQHF
TGTGCCAGCTCATCAGACCGGGGACAGCCCCAGCATTTT
>TRBD1|NA|TRBV18|TRBJ2-7
CASSGTGRYEQYF
TGTGCCAGCTCTGGGACAGGCCGCTACGAGCAGTACTTC
>NA|NA|TRBV18|TRBJ2-7
CASSPAQGWAAEQYF
TGTGCCAGCTCACCAGCGCAAGGTTGGGCTGCAGAGCAGTACTTC
>NA|NA|TRBV7-9|TRBJ2-7
CASSFGLFSYEQYF
TGTGCCAGCAGCTTTGGACTATTCTCCTACGAGCAGTACTTC
>TRBD2|NA|TRBV11-1|TRBJ2-7
CASRPSSGSPYEQYF
TGTGCCAGCAGGCCCTCGAGCGGGAGCCCCTACGAGCAGTACTTC
>TRBD1|NA|TRBV7-8|TRBJ1-1
CASSSGTGGTEAFF
TGTGCCAGCAGCTCCGGGACAGGGGGCACTGAAGCTTTCTTT
>TRBD2|NA|TRBV27|TRBJ2-1
CASSFRAGDSYNEQFF
TGTGCCAGCAGTTTCCGAGCGGGAGACTCCTACAATGAGCAGTTCTTC
>NA|NA|TRBV7-2|TRBJ1-1
CASSSPIGGRVNTEAFF
TGTGCCAGCAGCTCCCCAATTGGGGGCAGAGTAAACACTGAAGCTTTCTTT
>TRBD2|NA|TRBV7-9|TRBJ2-7
CASSLTSGSYEQYF
TGTGCCAGCAGCCTGACTAGCGGGAGCTACGAGCAGTACTTC
>TRBD2|NA|TRBV11-2|TRBJ2-3
CASSFPGGLDDTQYF
TGTGCCAGCAGCTTTCCGGGAGGGCTTGATGATACGCAGTATTTT
>NA|NA|TRBV5-5|TRBJ2-7
CASSHDSYEQYF
TGTGCCAGCAGCCACGACAGCTACGAGCAGTACTTC
>TRBD1|NA|TRBV15|TRBJ2-7
CATSRGGQGLGEQYF
TGTGCCACCAGCAGAGGGGGACAGGGGTTAGGCGAGCAGTACTTC
>TRBD2|NA|TRBV5-1|TRBJ2-1
CASSFGGSGSKNEQFF
TGCGCCAGCAGCTTCGGTGGTAGCGGGAGTAAAAATGAGCAGTTCTTC